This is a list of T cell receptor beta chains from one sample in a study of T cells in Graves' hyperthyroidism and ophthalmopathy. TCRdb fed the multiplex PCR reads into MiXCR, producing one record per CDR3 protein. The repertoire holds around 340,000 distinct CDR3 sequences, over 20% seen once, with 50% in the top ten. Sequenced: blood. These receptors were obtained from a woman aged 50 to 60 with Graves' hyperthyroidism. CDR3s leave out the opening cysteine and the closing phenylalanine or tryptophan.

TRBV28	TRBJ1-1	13	ASSSNRGPRTEAF
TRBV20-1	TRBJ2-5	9	SARPEETQY
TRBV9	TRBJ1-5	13	ASSVDGEFNQPQH
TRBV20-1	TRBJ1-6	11	SASNQVGSPLH
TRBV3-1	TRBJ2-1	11	ASSQDKRGEQF
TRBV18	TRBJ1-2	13	ASSPPTGENYGYT
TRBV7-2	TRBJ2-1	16	ASSSLSGGVKTVSEQF
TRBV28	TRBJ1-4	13	ASNSNGQKNEKLF
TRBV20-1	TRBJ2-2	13	SANRGTPNTGELF
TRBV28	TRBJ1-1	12	ASSLLGTIREAF
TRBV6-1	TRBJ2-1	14	ASSDPGTSSIYEQF
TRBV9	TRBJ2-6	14	ASSVAGNTGANVLT
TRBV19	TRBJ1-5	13	ASSDRGRGNQPQH
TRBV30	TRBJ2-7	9	AWSVRYEQY
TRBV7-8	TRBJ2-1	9	ASSVVGQQF
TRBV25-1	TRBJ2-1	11	ASSEYTRGEQF
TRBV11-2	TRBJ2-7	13	ASSHQGDSTYEQY
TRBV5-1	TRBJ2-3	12	ASSLEVGLDTQY
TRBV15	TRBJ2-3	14	ATSRDSVGRADTQY
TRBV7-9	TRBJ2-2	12	ASSFQDTAGELF
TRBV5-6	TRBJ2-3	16	ASSSPGLASLGTDTQY
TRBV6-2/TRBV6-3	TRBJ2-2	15	ASILPGQSPNTGELF
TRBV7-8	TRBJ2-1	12	ASSLGWIYNEQF
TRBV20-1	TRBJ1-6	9	SASNRALGH
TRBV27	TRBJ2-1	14	ASSLSSAGGPNEQF
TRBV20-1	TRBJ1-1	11	SARQGARTEAF
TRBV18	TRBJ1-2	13	ASSSRTESNYGYT
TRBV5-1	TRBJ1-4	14	ASSPQSGRTNEKLF
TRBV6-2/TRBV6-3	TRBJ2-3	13	ASSYSAGTTDTQY
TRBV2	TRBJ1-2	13	ASSDSVGSNYGYT
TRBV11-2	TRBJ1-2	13	ASSLDRTGWFGYS
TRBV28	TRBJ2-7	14	ASSFGLGQGYAEQY
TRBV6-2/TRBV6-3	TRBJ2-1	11	ASSARQGNEQF
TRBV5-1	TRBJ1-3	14	ASSKNTGGSGNTIY
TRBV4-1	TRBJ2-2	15	ASSQVRLAGDTGELF
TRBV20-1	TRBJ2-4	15	SARVFGLSLAKNIQY
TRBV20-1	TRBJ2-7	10	SANMDGYEQY
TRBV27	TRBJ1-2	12	ASSLGQANYGYT
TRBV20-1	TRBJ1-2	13	SATEPGQTNYGYT
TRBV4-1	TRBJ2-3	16	ASSQEVPGGLSTDTQY
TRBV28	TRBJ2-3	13	ASSLLWGHTDTQY
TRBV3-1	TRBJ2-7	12	ASSQERYGVEQY
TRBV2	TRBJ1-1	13	ASRPVLGQGTEAF
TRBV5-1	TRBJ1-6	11	ASSADRDSPLH
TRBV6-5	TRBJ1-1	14	ASSLLSRQANTEAF
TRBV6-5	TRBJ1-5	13	ASSYSWDSNQPQH
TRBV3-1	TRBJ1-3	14	ASSHSRVGSGNTIY
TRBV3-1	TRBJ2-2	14	ASSLSFRQGAGELF
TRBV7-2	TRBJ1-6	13	ASSTQGRANSPLH
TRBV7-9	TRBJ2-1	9	ASSLADEQF
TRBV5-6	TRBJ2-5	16	ASSLVRAGPSLGETQY
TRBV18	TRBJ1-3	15	ASSPDGPATSGNTIY
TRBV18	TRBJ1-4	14	ASSPQGQASNEKLF
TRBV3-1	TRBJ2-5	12	ASSQEGSGETQY
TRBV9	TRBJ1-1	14	ASSYYSGGAGTEAF